Shown below are 12 T cell receptor beta chains from a single sample sequenced in a study of cytomegalovirus exposure and HLA in healthy donors. Both 60 Vbeta primers and 13 Jbeta primers went into the PCR. The data were produced by immunoSEQ multiplex PCR, yet TCRdb's version contains in-frame clones alone and is incomplete. The table includes 180,000 or so clones, around 70% detected once. The source material was PBMCs. The receptor set was obtained from a male donor in good health and CMV-seronegative.

The gene calls are TRBV6-5 and TRBJ1-5; a possible D gene is TRBD1 (6 bases). The CDR3 length is 13 residues. The germline V gene encodes CDR1 MNHEY and CDR2 SVGAGI. Deletions cut 5 bases from V and 4 bases from J, with 9 bases between. For the CDR3, the DNA is TGTGCCAGCAGTGCGACAGGTAATCAGCCCCAGCATTTT. This codes for CASSATGNQPQHF.

The table lists this clone with a count of one. This chain links TRBV29-1 with TRBJ2-5, with D uncertain. V was shortened by 4 bases and J by 1 base, with 4 bases between the two germline ends. Germline CDR1 SQVTM, CDR2 ANQGSEA. CDR3 size: 11 residues. CDR3 region: CSVAGQETQYF. For the CDR3, the DNA is TGCAGCGTTGCGGGCCAAGAGACCCAGTACTTC.

The V gene is TRBV6-6, the J gene TRBJ1-2; D remains ambiguous. The ends were cut back, 7 bases at V and 0 bases at J, with 12 bases in the middle. The CDR3 length is 14 residues. In germline, CDR1 is MNHNY, CDR2 SVGAGI (reference sequence). CDR3 sequence reads: CASTGSTTNYGYTF. The CDR3 DNA reads as TGTGCCAGCACGGGGAGCACTACTAACTATGGCTACACCTTC.

This rearrangement joins TRBV20-1 to TRBJ1-2; D perhaps matches TRBD1 (5 bases). This CDR3 has 10 residues. Trimming shortened V by 6 bases and J by 8 bases, and 10 bases separated the two germline ends. The germline V gene has CDR1 DFQATT and CDR2 SNEGSKA (reference sequence). DNA for the CDR3: TGCAGTGCCTGGGGCGGAGGCTACACCTTC. Protein sequence: CSAWGGGYTF.

The chain couples TRBV4-3 to TRBJ2-3; 7 nucleotides align to TRBD1. J lost 2 bases, V lost 2 bases, and 7 bases had no gene match. Per germline, CDR1 LGHNA and CDR2 YSLEER. The length of the CDR3 is 16 residues. The CDR3 nucleotides are TGCGCCAGCAGCCAAAGTTACAGGGGATACACAGATACGCAGTATTTT. This translates into CASSQSYRGYTDTQYF.

This clone was seen more than once but under ten times. One end of the junction is discordant with germline, which a read error may explain. The chain uses TRBV7-2 and TRBJ1-2; 7 bases are shared with TRBD1. Germline loops: CDR1 SGHTA, CDR2 FQGNSA. CDR3 length equals 13 residues. CDR3 in DNA: TGTGCCAGCAGCCCACAGGGACAGCGCCAACCCTCCTTC. Encoded protein: CASSPQGQRQPSF.

The chain employs TRBV11-2 and TRBJ2-4; no reliable D call. The germline V gene encodes CDR1 SGHAT and CDR2 FQNNGV. The germline V and J ends were trimmed by 5 bases and 13 bases, with 21 bases remaining between them. This CDR3 has 14 residues. The CDR3: CASSPRIAVMKQYF. DNA for the CDR3: TGTGCCAGCAGCCCCCGTATTGCGGTCATGAAACAGTACTTC.

The chain uses TRBV7-9 and TRBJ1-5; D call uncertain. CDR1 SEHNR and CDR2 FQNEAQ come from the germline V gene (reference sequence). V dropped 3 bases and J dropped 3 bases, with 3 bases sitting between them. This CDR3 contains 12 residues. Here the CDR3 DNA reads TGTGCCAGCAGCTTTTACAATCAGCCCCAGCATTTT. It yields the protein CASSFYNQPQHF.

This clone was seen more than once but under ten times. The CDR3 DNA sequence: TGTGCCAGCAGCCCCCGGGGAGCGGGAGTCCAAACAGATACGCAGTATTTT. Protein: CASSPRGAGVQTDTQYF. V and J are TRBV7-9 and TRBJ2-3, with 8 bases fitting TRBD2. Germline lookup yields CDR1 SEHNR and CDR2 FQNEAQ (reference sequence). With V trimmed by 5 bases and J by 3 bases, 13 bases remained unmatched. This CDR3 comprises 17 residues.

The V call is TRBV7-3, the J call TRBJ2-7, with TRBD1 matching over 8 bases. CDR3 length: 14 amino acids. The ends lost 5 bases at V and 3 bases at J; junction bases unmatched: 6. CDR1 is SGHTA, CDR2 FQGTGA, per germline. Here the CDR3 reads CASSITGGGYEQYF. CDR3 coding DNA: TGTGCCAGCAGCATTACAGGGGGAGGCTACGAGCAGTACTTC.

The chain has TRBV6-5 and TRBJ2-1; D remains ambiguous. Trimming shortened V by 2 bases and J by 4 bases, and 12 bases separated the two germline ends. CDR1 and CDR2 (germline): MNHEY, SVGAGI. CDR3 size: 15 residues. DNA of the CDR3: TGTGCCAGCAGTTACATGAGCGCCATATACAATGAGCAGTTCTTC. This encodes CASSYMSAIYNEQFF.

The chain recombines TRBV30 with TRBJ1-5; the D gene is possibly TRBD1 (5 bases). Deletions cut 2 bases from V and 3 bases from J, with 20 bases between. Per the germline V gene, CDR1 is GTSNPN and CDR2 is SVGIG (reference sequence). The CDR3 contains 17 residues. The CDR3 here is CAWSRAGLVHDNQPQHF. The CDR3 DNA sequence: TGTGCCTGGAGTAGGGCAGGGCTCGTCCACGACAATCAGCCCCAGCATTTT.